The present entry profiles one TCR beta chain with its context. This sample is drawn from a study of blood T cell repertoires in COVID-19. The V segment lost 1 base and the J segment 8 bases; nucleotides outside the gene matches: 10. There are 15 residues in the CDR3. Germline CDR1 GTSNPN, CDR2 SVGIG (reference sequence). The study counted Cohort 3 donors as recovered given two negative PCRs, clearance, or symptom resolution. As originally analysed: Nucleated cell number was recorded as an estimate derived from reference gene primer amplification. Assay used: immunoSEQ multiplex PCR; TCRdb lists only in-frame clones, some missing. The DNA was the basis for D and trimming; V, J and clone size are from that table. The sample yields approximately 230,000 clones, approximately 90% seen once.

This rearrangement joins TRBV30 to TRBJ1-4; 7 bases are a match to TRBD1. The sample consisted of PBMCs or T cells enriched from blood (not recorded which). The TCR was taken from a woman in her twenties or thirties who had recovered from COVID-19. The CDR3 nucleotides read TGTGCCTGGAGTGCCAACCGAGACAGGGTGGAAAAACTGTTTTTT. This translates into CAWSANRDRVEKLFF.